This entry lists 11 T cell receptor beta chains sequenced from one sample in a study of cytomegalovirus exposure and HLA in healthy donors (dated by TCRdb to about 2017). The receptor library was made with the immunoSEQ multiplex PCR assay. For the multiplex PCR, a mixture combining 60 forward primers for TCR Vbeta segments and 13 reverse primers for TCR Jbeta segments was used. Not all clones reach the TCRdb copy of this immuneACCESS table, which keeps in-frame sequences only. Checked studies attribute under half of the gap to unresolved V genes and leave the rest unexplained. The sample's own table lists approximately 170,000 clones. The ten largest clonotypes hold around 0.8% of the sample. The sample taken for sequencing was PBMCs. The receptors were sampled from a woman between 18 and 29 years old in good health and CMV-seropositive.

CDR3 residues: CASSKQGYNSPLHF. Here the CDR3 DNA reads TGTGCCAGCAGCAAACAGGGTTATAATTCACCCCTCCACTTT. The chain carries TRBV7-3 and TRBJ1-6; tentatively, D is TRBD1 (6 bases). The germline V and J ends were trimmed by 5 bases and 4 bases, with 9 bases remaining between them. CDR3 length: 14 residues. CDR1 and CDR2 (germline): SGHTA, FQGTGA.

The gene calls are TRBV23-1 and TRBJ2-3; TRBD1 agrees at 7 bases. TRBV23-1 is an ORF for which the function is uncertain. The CDR3 is 19 amino acids. The V segment lost 3 bases and the J segment 2 bases; nucleotides outside the gene matches: 17. The chain's CDR3 is CASSQIITGAIGHTDTQYF. The CDR3 nucleotides read TGCGCCAGCAGTCAGATCATAACAGGGGCTATAGGACACACAGATACGCAGTATTTT.

The chain carries TRBV27 and TRBJ2-7; D uncertain. The germline V gene encodes CDR1 MNHEY and CDR2 SMNVEV (reference sequence). V shed 4 bases and J shed 4 bases, with 11 bases lying between them. This CDR3 is built from 13 residues. The CDR3 coding sequence is TGTGCCAGCAGTTACTCCCCTTTTTACGAGCAGTACTTC. Translating gives CASSYSPFYEQYF.

This sequence joins TRBV2 and TRBJ2-3; no clear D. This CDR3 region has 14 residues. The germline V and J ends were trimmed by 5 bases and 2 bases, with 11 bases remaining between them. From germline, CDR1 is SNHLY and CDR2 FYNNEI. For the CDR3, the DNA is TGTGCCAGCAGTATTCAGGTGAACACAGATACGCAGTATTTT. Protein product: CASSIQVNTDTQYF.

The rearrangement links TRBV19 to TRBJ1-5, with 8 positions matching TRBD1. Germline lookup yields CDR1 LNHDA and CDR2 SQIVND (reference sequence). V was pared by 9 bases and J by 1 base, with 14 bases of the junction left unmatched. This CDR3 comprises 17 residues. The CDR3 DNA sequence: TGTGCCAGCAGAGGACAGGGACTGGTTGAGAGCAATCAGCCCCAGCATTTT. Translated, it gives CASRGQGLVESNQPQHF.

This chain links TRBV6-5 with TRBJ1-2; D uncertain. Trimming shortened V by 0 bases and J by 2 bases, and 7 bases separated the two germline ends. Germline loops: CDR1 MNHEY, CDR2 SVGAGI. This CDR3 region has 14 residues. CDR3 protein: CASSYSPGNYGYTF. The CDR3 region has the DNA TGTGCCAGCAGTTACTCGCCAGGAAACTATGGCTACACCTTC.

CDR3 sequence: CASSLDRTSGRLSYEQYF. The CDR3 coding sequence is TGTGCCAGCAGCTTAGATCGGACTAGCGGGCGACTCTCCTACGAGCAGTACTTC. V usage is TRBV7-8 and J usage is TRBJ2-7; 11 positions agree with TRBD2. CDR1 is SGHVS and CDR2 is FQNEAQ in the germline V gene. The ends lost 1 base at V and 0 bases at J; junction bases unmatched: 8. CDR3 length: 18 residues.

The chain carries TRBV21-1 and TRBJ2-7; the table assigns TRBD2, which was not confirmed against the DNA. TRBV21-1 represents a pseudogene. This CDR3 has 16 residues. DNA of the CDR3: TGTGCCAGCAGATACGACGGGACTCCAGAGACCTACGAGCAGTACTTC. It codes for CASRYDGTPETYEQYF.

The gene calls are TRBV27 and TRBJ1-3; D is undetermined. This CDR3 contains 14 residues. Germline assignment: CDR1 MNHEY and CDR2 SMNVEV (reference sequence). V was trimmed by 5 bases and J by 1 base, leaving 9 bases between them. CDR3: CASSSSGSGNTIYF. CDR3 in DNA: TGTGCCAGCAGTAGTAGCGGATCTGGAAACACCATATATTTT.

The chain couples TRBV5-8 to TRBJ2-2; 12 bases fit TRBD2. From germline, CDR1 is SGHTS and CDR2 YDEGEE. This CDR3 has 16 amino acids. V dropped 4 bases and J dropped 4; count of bases not matched to a gene: 5. The CDR3 nucleotides read TGTGCCAGCAGCCTCGGACTAGCGGGGTTCACCGGGGAGCTGTTTTTT. Translating it yields CASSLGLAGFTGELFF. Using reference TRBV5-8 and TRBJ2-2 for the parts outside the CDR3, the full variable domain is EAGVTQSPTHLIKTRGQQATLRCSPISGHTSVYWYQQALGLGLQFLLWYDEGEERNRGNFPPRFSGRQFPNYSSELNVNALELEDSALYLCASSLGLAGFTGELFFGEGSRLTVL.

The chain carries TRBV15 and TRBJ1-1; 7 nucleotides agree with TRBD1. V lost 3 bases to trimming and J lost 0 bases; unmatched junction nucleotides: 4. CDR1 and CDR2 (germline): LNHNV, YYDKDF (reference sequence). This CDR3 spans 15 amino acids. The CDR3 DNA reads as TGTGCCACCAGCAGTCTTGACAGGGTGAACACTGAAGCTTTCTTT. Translation gives CATSSLDRVNTEAFF.